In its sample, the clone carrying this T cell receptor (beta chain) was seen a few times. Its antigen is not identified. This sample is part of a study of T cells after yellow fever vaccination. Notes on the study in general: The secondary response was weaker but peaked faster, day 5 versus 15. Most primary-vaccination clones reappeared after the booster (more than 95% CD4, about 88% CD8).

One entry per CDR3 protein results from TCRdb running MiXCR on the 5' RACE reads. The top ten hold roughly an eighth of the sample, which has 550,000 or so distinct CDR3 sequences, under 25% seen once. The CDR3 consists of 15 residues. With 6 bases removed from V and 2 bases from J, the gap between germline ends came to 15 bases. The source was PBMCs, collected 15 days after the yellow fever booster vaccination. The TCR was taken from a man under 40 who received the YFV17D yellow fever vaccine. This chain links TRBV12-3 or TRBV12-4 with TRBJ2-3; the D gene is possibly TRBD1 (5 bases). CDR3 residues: CASRKFDRDTDTQYF. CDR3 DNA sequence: TGTGCCAGCAGAAAATTTGACAGAGACACAGATACGCAGTATTTT.